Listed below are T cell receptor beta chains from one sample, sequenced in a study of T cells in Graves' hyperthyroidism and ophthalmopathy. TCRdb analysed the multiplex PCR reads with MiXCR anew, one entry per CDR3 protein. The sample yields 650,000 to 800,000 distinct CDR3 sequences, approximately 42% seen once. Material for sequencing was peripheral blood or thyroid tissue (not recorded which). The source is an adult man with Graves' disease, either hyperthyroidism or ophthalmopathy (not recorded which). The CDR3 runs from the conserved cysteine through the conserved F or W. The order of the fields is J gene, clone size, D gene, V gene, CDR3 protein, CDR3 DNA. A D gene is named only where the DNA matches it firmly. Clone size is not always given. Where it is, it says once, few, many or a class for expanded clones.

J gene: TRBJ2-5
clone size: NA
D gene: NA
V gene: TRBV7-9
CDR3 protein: CASSLGIPSEQETQYF
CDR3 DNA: TGTGCCAGCAGTTTGGGGATCCCATCCGAGCAAGAGACCCAGTACTTC

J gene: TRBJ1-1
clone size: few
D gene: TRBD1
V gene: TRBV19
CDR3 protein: CASTPDREHTEAFF
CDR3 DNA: TGTGCCAGTACCCCGGACAGGGAACACACTGAAGCTTTCTTT

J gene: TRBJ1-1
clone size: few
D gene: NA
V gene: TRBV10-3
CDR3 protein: CAIMGVVNTEAFF
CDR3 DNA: TGTGCCATCATGGGGGTCGTGAACACTGAAGCTTTCTTT

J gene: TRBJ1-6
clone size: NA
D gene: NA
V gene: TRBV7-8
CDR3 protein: CASKTFGTLNSPLHF
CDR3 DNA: TGTGCCAGCAAGACTTTCGGGACACTGAATTCACCCCTCCACTTT

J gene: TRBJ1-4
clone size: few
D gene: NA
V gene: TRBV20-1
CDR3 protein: CSASISPADNEKLFF
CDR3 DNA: TGCAGTGCTAGTATTAGTCCAGCCGATAATGAAAAACTGTTTTTT

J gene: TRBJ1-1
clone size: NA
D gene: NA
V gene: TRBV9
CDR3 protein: CASSVVGGTMNTEAFF
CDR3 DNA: TGTGCCAGCAGCGTAGTAGGTGGGACCATGAACACTGAAGCTTTCTTT

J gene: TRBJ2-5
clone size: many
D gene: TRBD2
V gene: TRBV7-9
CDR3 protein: CASSWTSGGQETQYF
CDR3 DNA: TGTGCCAGCAGCTGGACTAGCGGGGGACAAGAGACCCAGTACTTC

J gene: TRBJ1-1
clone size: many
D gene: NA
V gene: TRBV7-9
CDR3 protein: CASSPAGRTEAFF
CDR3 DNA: TGTGCCAGCAGCCCGGCCGGAAGGACTGAAGCTTTCTTT

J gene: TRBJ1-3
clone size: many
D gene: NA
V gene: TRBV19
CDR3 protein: CASRVGQPGNTIYF
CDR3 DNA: TGTGCCAGCCGCGTTGGGCAGCCGGGAAACACCATATATTTT

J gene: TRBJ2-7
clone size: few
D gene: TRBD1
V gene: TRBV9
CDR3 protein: CASSSLGQGGYEQYF
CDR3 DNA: TGTGCCAGCAGCTCACTGGGACAGGGCGGGTACGAGCAGTACTTC

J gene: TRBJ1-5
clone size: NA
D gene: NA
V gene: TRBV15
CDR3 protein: CATSSWGSNQPQHF
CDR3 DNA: TGTGCCACCAGCAGCTGGGGCAGCAATCAGCCCCAGCATTTT

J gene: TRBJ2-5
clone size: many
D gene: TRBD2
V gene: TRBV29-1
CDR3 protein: CSVDPSGRATEETQYF
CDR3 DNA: TGCAGCGTTGATCCTAGCGGGAGGGCGACTGAGGAGACCCAGTACTTC

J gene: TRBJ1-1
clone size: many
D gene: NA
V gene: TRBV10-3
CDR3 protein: CAISGTGASTEAFF
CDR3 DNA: TGTGCCATCAGTGGCACGGGGGCTAGTACTGAAGCTTTCTTT

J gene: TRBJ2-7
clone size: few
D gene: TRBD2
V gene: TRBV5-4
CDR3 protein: CASSIRGGLFEQYF
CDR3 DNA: TGTGCCAGCAGCATCCGGGGGGGCCTTTTCGAGCAGTACTTC

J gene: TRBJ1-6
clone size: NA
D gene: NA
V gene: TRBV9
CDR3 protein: CASTPGWGGAPLHF
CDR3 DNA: TGTGCCAGCACCCCAGGGTGGGGTGGTGCGCCCCTCCACTTT

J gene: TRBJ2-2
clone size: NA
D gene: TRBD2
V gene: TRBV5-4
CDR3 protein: CASSLAGLAGGSGTGELFF
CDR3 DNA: TGTGCCAGCAGCTTGGCCGGACTAGCGGGAGGGTCGGGCACCGGGGAGCTGTTTTTT

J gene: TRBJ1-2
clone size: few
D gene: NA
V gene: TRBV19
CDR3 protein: CASSIASGRDGYTF
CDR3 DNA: TGTGCCAGTAGTATTGCGTCGGGACGGGATGGCTACACCTTC

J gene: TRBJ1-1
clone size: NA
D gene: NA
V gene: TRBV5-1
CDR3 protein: CASSPPRAGSTEAFF
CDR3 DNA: TGCGCCAGCAGCCCCCCCAGGGCCGGGAGCACTGAAGCTTTCTTT

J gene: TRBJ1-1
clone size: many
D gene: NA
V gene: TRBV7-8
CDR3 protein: CASSNSNREAFF
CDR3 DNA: TGTGCCAGCAGCAACTCCAACAGAGAAGCTTTCTTT

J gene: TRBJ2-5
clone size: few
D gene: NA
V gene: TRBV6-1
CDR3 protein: CASSRRRETQYF
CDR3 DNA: TGTGCCAGCAGTAGAAGGCGGGAGACCCAGTACTTC

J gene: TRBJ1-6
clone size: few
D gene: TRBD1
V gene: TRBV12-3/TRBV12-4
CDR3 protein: CASSFRGNSPLHF
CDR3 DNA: TGTGCCAGCAGTTTCAGGGGGAATTCACCCCTCCACTTT

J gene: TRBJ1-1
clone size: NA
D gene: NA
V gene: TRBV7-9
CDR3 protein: CAGSSNTEAFF
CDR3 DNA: TGTGCCGGCAGTAGTAACACTGAAGCTTTCTTT

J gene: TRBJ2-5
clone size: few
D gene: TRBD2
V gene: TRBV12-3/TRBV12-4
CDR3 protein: CASSLLAGGGETQYF
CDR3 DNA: TGTGCCAGCAGTTTGCTAGCGGGAGGGGGAGAGACCCAGTACTTC

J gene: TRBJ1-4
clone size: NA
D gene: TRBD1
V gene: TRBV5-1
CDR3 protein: CASSLEGQGVAEKLFF
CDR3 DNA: TGCGCCAGCAGCTTGGAGGGACAGGGGGTTGCTGAAAAACTGTTTTTT

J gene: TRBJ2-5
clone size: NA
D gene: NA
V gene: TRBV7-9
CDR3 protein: CASSLVSDLETQYF
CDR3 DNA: TGTGCCAGCAGCTTAGTCAGTGATCTAGAGACCCAGTACTTC

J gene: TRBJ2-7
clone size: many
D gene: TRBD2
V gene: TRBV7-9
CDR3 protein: CASSSPRGREWSYEQYF
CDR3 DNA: TGTGCCAGCAGCTCCCCCCGGGGGAGGGAATGGTCCTACGAGCAGTACTTC